This T cell receptor (beta chain) was recorded in a study of blood T cell repertoires in COVID-19 (dated by TCRdb to the early 2020s). Regarding the research as a whole: The collaborator samples originated in the United States, Italy and Spain and spanned the acute and convalescent phases of COVID-19. The samples were drawn from two sources: the first 160 participants of the ongoing ImmuneRACE study, and 1,000 to 1,500 subjects contributed by 6 global collaborators. The material from the prospective study consisted of cDNA or gDNA derived from T cells, B-cell-depleted T cells, or PBMCs. The sample metadata nearly always contained a de-identified subject ID, COVID-19 status, age in years and sex. Where HLA class I and class II types were available, the types were taken from metadata supplied by the sample provider, not from assay-based typing. The repertoires were released in a freely available public database intended as a resource for research on the immune response to SARS-CoV-2. Deeply sampled blood TCRbeta repertoires from subjects exposed to, actively infected with, or recovered from COVID-19 were included in the dataset.

Each collaborating institution followed its own protocols to collect whole blood in K2EDTA tubes. For TCRbeta analysis, collaborators shipped samples as frozen whole blood, isolated PBMCs, or DNA extracted from either of those sample types. TCRbeta CDR3 regions were amplified from genomic DNA by means of the immunoSEQ Assay, a bias-controlled multiplex PCR. The authors processed their data as follows. Nucleated cell counts per sample were estimated from amplification of reference gene primers within the assay. To quantify the absolute abundance of each unique TCRbeta CDR3 rearrangement, sequence reads were collapsed and filtered. For each sample, productive Simpson clonality was calculated by taking the square root of Simpson's diversity index across productive rearrangements. TCRdb obtained this table from immuneACCESS and retained in-frame rearrangements with V and J assigned. These tables miss some clones; where compared with another copy, unresolved V genes account for less than half of the shortfall, and the remainder is unexplained. V and J calls and clone size are given by that table; D and trimming were obtained from the DNA. The sample table records about 60,000 clones; around 80% of these occur just once. The leading ten clones occupy over 7.5% of the sample.

Cut back by 0 bases and 0 bases, the V and J ends lie 11 bases apart. CDR1 MDHEN and CDR2 SYDVKM were looked up in the germline V gene. The CDR3 contains 16 residues, cysteine and phenylalanine counted. The retained sequence is limited to the CDR3, 48 bases, with the frame set at the first base. Comment on this clone: Its antigen specificity is not known. Per-base qualities were not stored, and no clone one base away is much larger.

General findings and caveats noted by the study authors: The amount of clinical and demographic metadata varied by source and participant and was provided uncurated.

This clonotype was sampled from a woman of 80 years or more with acute or convalescent COVID-19. The sequencing input was peripheral blood. This receptor chain uses TRBV28 and TRBJ1-2; too little of a D gene remains to name it. Here is the DNA: TGTGCCAGCAGTTTATGGGCAGAGCAGGCTAACTATGGCTACACCTTC. Its protein reads: CASSLWAEQANYGYTF.